These 11 T cell receptor beta chains originate from one sample sequenced in a study of blood T cell repertoires in COVID-19. The method was immunoSEQ multiplex PCR; TCRdb's version includes in-frame clones alone and lacks a portion of them. Of more than 95,000 clones listed, 81% were seen once; the top ten hold under 4.5%. Sequencing used peripheral blood. These TCRs come from a woman aged 45-60 years with acute or convalescent COVID-19.

The genes are TRBV10-3 and TRBJ1-1, with 7 nucleotides matching TRBD1. Looked up from germline, CDR1 is ENHRY and CDR2 is SYGVKD. The J segment lost 7 bases and the V segment lost 10 bases, leaving 6 bases of the junction unmatched. This CDR3 comprises 11 residues. Here the CDR3 DNA reads TGTGCCACCATGGGACAGATTGAAGCTTTCTTT. Translated: CATMGQIEAFF.

The gene calls are TRBV7-3 and TRBJ2-5; 7 nucleotides match TRBD2. Losses at the gene ends were 5 bases for V and 5 bases for J; bases not matched to a gene: 5. From germline, CDR1 is SGHTA and CDR2 FQGTGA. The CDR3 is 13 amino acids. The CDR3, as DNA: TGTGCCAGCAGCCAAACTAGCGTGGAGACCCAGTACTTC. Translating gives CASSQTSVETQYF.

The chain has TRBV6-4 and TRBJ2-6; tentatively, D is TRBD2 (5 bases). CDR3 length: 19 amino acids. Germline-derived CDR1 and CDR2 are MRHNA and SNTAGT. Between the trimmed V and J ends, which lost 2 bases and 0 bases, there was a span of 17 bases. This CDR3 is CASSDEGWGAGSGANVLTF. For the CDR3, the DNA is TGTGCCAGCAGTGACGAGGGTTGGGGAGCCGGCTCTGGGGCCAACGTCCTGACTTTC.

The V gene is TRBV2, the J gene TRBJ1-1, with D unresolved. From germline, CDR1 is SNHLY and CDR2 FYNNEI. The CDR3 has 14 amino acids. Deletions cut 3 bases from V and 5 bases from J, with 13 bases between. The CDR3 nucleotides read TGTGCCAGCAGTGATATTTCCTGGAGGACTGAAGCTTTCTTT. Its translation is CASSDISWRTEAFF.

CDR3: CASSLSNNANEQYF. Written as DNA, the CDR3 is TGTGCCAGCAGTTTATCCAACAACGCCAACGAGCAGTACTTC. The chain couples TRBV14 to TRBJ2-7; D not certain. Between the trimmed V and J ends, which lost 6 bases and 5 bases, there was a span of 17 bases. CDR1 is SGHDN and CDR2 is FVKESK in the germline V gene. CDR3 size: 14 residues. The full variable domain, completed using reference TRBV14 and TRBJ2-7, is EAGVTQFPSHSVIEKGQTVTLRCDPISGHDNLYWYRRVMGKEIKFLLHFVKESKQDESGMPNNRFLAERTGGTYSTLKVQPAELEDSGVYFCASSLSNNANEQYFGPGTRLTVT.

The J gene is TRBJ1-2, the V gene TRBV27, with 7 bases fitting TRBD1. The CDR3 totals 15 residues. The J segment lost 1 base and the V segment lost 2 bases, leaving 4 bases of the junction unmatched. CDR1 and CDR2 (germline): MNHEY, SMNVEV (reference sequence). CDR3 sequence: CASSLRGRDNYGYTF. DNA of the CDR3: TGTGCCAGCAGTTTAAGGGGGCGAGATAACTATGGCTACACCTTC.

The DNA for the CDR3 is TGTGCCAGCAGCCAAGACCACGGGCGGGGGTCGAACACAGATACGCAGTATTTT. Translating gives CASSQDHGRGSNTDTQYF. The chain has TRBV4-2 and TRBJ2-3, with 7 nucleotides matching TRBD2. This CDR3 has 18 residues. Trimming at V came to 0 bases and at J to 2 bases, leaving 11 bases not matched to a gene. Germline-derived CDR1 and CDR2 are LGHNA and YNFKEQ.

The chain recombines TRBV19 with TRBJ1-5; D perhaps matches TRBD1 (6 bases). The V and J ends lost 3 bases and 0 bases respectively, with 12 bases between them. This CDR3 has 16 residues. In germline, CDR1 is LNHDA, CDR2 SQIVND (reference sequence). The CDR3 DNA is TGTGCCAGTAGTATTAACAGGGACACTAGCAATCAGCCCCAGCATTTT. Amino acid sequence: CASSINRDTSNQPQHF.

The sample holds a few counts of this clone. This sequence joins TRBV7-3 and TRBJ2-1; TRBD1 matches at 9 bases. The germline gives CDR1 SGHTA, CDR2 FQGTGA. This CDR3 comprises 13 residues. V shed 5 bases and J 8 bases; nucleotides not matched to a gene: 4. CDR3 bases: TGTGCCAGCAGCCCGACAGGGGGAGATGAGCAGTTCTTC. This codes for CASSPTGGDEQFF.

The rearrangement uses TRBV2 and TRBJ1-6; 10 bases agree with TRBD1. V shed 9 bases, J shed 10 bases, and the junction held 12 bases outside the gene matches. This CDR3 is 15 amino acids long. CDR1 and CDR2 (germline): SNHLY, FYNNEI. CDR3 region: CASSLSGQGRSPLHF. The CDR3 DNA follows: TGTGCCAGTTCTCTGTCGGGACAGGGGAGATCACCCCTCCACTTT.

This chain joins TRBV7-2 and TRBJ1-1, with 8 nucleotides matching TRBD1. J lost 1 base, V lost 5 bases, and 6 bases had no gene match. CDR1 SGHTA and CDR2 FQGNSA come from the germline V gene. The CDR3 loop spans 15 amino acids. CDR3 region: CASSPRTGTNTEAFF. The CDR3 DNA is TGTGCCAGCAGCCCCCGGACAGGGACGAACACTGAAGCTTTCTTT.